These 10 T cell receptor beta chains were sequenced from one sample in a study of shared clonotypes between healthy human individuals. Clones were read by immunoSEQ multiplex PCR, and TCRdb kept only the in-frame ones, dropping some. Among over a million clones listed, approximately 98.5% were seen once. Sequencing input: naive CD4+ T cells sorted from blood. Subset indicated: CD45RA+ positively selected. These receptors were taken from a man aged 25-40 years in good health.

This sequence joins TRBV25-1 and TRBJ1-3; D is ambiguous. This CDR3 is 17 amino acids long. The V gene lost 6 bases and the J gene lost 4 bases, with 22 bases spanning the gap. From germline, CDR1 is MGHDK and CDR2 SYGVNS. The CDR3 DNA reads as TGTGCCAGCAGCGCCTGGGAGGGCTTCCCCTGGGGAAACACCATATATTTT. This codes for CASSAWEGFPWGNTIYF.

The rearrangement links TRBV7-6 to TRBJ1-2, with D possibly TRBD1 on 6 matching bases. Germline V gives CDR1 SGHVS, CDR2 FNYEAQ. The germline V and J ends were trimmed by 1 base and 10 bases, with 19 bases remaining between them. The CDR3 runs to 15 residues. For the CDR3, the DNA is TGTGCCAGCAGCTTAGGGGCAGGGGAGGCTACAGTCTACACCTTC. Translating gives CASSLGAGEATVYTF.

The rearrangement uses TRBV7-9 and TRBJ1-4; D perhaps matches TRBD1 (5 bases). Trimming took 7 bases from V and 3 from J, leaving 12 bases between them. Looked up from germline, CDR1 is SEHNR and CDR2 is FQNEAQ (reference sequence). The CDR3 is 14 amino acids. For the CDR3, the DNA is TGTGCCAGCACCCAGCGGGGCCCTAATGAAAAACTGTTTTTT. Its translation: CASTQRGPNEKLFF.

V usage is TRBV29-1 and J usage is TRBJ2-2; D is perhaps TRBD1 or TRBD2 (5 bases each). The germline V and J ends were trimmed by 0 bases and 6 bases, with 17 bases remaining between them. Germline V gene data show CDR1 as SQVTM and CDR2 as ANQGSEA. The CDR3 runs to 16 residues. CDR3 region: CSVEERGVGLSGELFF. In DNA form, the CDR3 reads TGCAGCGTTGAAGAAAGAGGGGTTGGTTTGTCCGGGGAGCTGTTTTTT.

The rearrangement links TRBV5-5 to TRBJ2-7; no reliable D call. Trimming removed 5 bases at V and 2 bases at J, with 11 bases between. Germline CDR1 and CDR2: SGHKS and YYEKEE (reference sequence). The CDR3 is 13 amino acids. CDR3: CASSLSGTYEQYF. CDR3 in DNA: TGTGCCAGCAGTTTAAGTGGAACCTACGAGCAGTACTTC.

On this clone: Other DNA sequences in the same sample also yield this CDR3. The chain links TRBV9 to TRBJ2-2; D unclear. The length of the CDR3 is 12 residues. Germline V gene sequence: CDR1 SGDLS, CDR2 YYNGEE. Trimming removed 0 bases at V and 6 bases at J, with 3 bases between. CDR3 sequence: CASSVGPGELFF. The CDR3 coding sequence is TGTGCCAGCAGCGTAGGCCCCGGGGAGCTGTTTTTT. The complete variable domain, with remaining parts taken from reference TRBV9 and TRBJ2-2, reads DSGVTQTPKHLITATGQRVTLRCSPRSGDLSVYWYQQSLDQGLQFLIQYYNGEERAKGNILERFSAQQFPDLHSELNLSSLELGDSALYFCASSVGPGELFFGEGSRLTVL.

The chain recombines TRBV10-3 with TRBJ1-5, with D perhaps matching TRBD1 (5 bases). The germline V and J ends were trimmed by 8 bases and 3 bases, with 11 bases remaining between them. This CDR3 has 13 amino acids. Germline-derived CDR1 and CDR2 are ENHRY and SYGVKD. The CDR3 nucleotides are TGTGCCATCCGGTCAGGGTCCAATCAGCCCCAGCATTTT. Protein sequence: CAIRSGSNQPQHF.

The V and J genes are TRBV9 and TRBJ2-7; 12 bases are a match to TRBD1. Per germline, CDR1 SGDLS and CDR2 YYNGEE. The CDR3 covers 15 residues. V lost 4 bases, J lost 6 bases, and 8 bases stayed unmatched. As DNA, the CDR3 is TGTGCCAGCAGCACGTTTAGGGACAGGGGGCGCGAGCAGTACTTC. It is translated as CASSTFRDRGREQYF. Full variable domain (missing parts from reference TRBV9 and TRBJ2-7): DSGVTQTPKHLITATGQRVTLRCSPRSGDLSVYWYQQSLDQGLQFLIQYYNGEERAKGNILERFSAQQFPDLHSELNLSSLELGDSALYFCASSTFRDRGREQYFGPGTRLTVT.

Only one count was recorded for this clone. CDR3 sequence: CASRIRRDGEQYF. Here the CDR3 DNA reads TGTGCCAGCAGGATAAGACGGGATGGGGAGCAGTACTTC. The rearrangement uses TRBV28 and TRBJ2-7, with a weak D call TRBD2 (5 bases). Per the germline V gene, CDR1 is MDHEN and CDR2 is SYDVKM. This CDR3 is 13 amino acids long. Trimming pared 6 bases from V and 7 bases from J, leaving 16 bases between.

V gene TRBV7-2 combines with J gene TRBJ1-1; no reliable D call. The CDR3 spans 13 residues. The V gene's germline CDR1 is SGHTA and CDR2 FQGNSA. V shed 7 bases and J shed 0 bases, with 9 bases lying between them. The CDR3 reads CASKGRLNTEAFF. The CDR3 DNA reads as TGTGCCAGCAAGGGCAGATTGAACACTGAAGCTTTCTTT.